Following are 11 T cell receptor beta chains from one sample sequenced in a study of lymphopenia after photon versus proton radiotherapy. This table comes from immunoSEQ multiplex PCR, and its TCRdb copy is limited to in-frame clones, with some not included. The sample has around 33,000 clones; roughly 87% are singletons. The sequenced sample was peripheral blood, obtained from a patient treated with proton-based radiotherapy. The receptors come from a woman in her 70s with pancreatic cancer. Some clones in this sample may be carry-over from other donors' samples.

This chain links TRBV7-9 with TRBJ2-5; D is ambiguous. CDR3 size: 16 residues. Trimming shortened V by 1 base and J by 7 bases, and 19 bases separated the two germline ends. Germline V CDR1 and CDR2: SEHNR, FQNEAQ (reference sequence). The CDR3 spells CASSLVDPGLPGTQYF. The CDR3, as DNA: TGTGCCAGCAGCTTAGTTGACCCAGGCCTACCGGGGACCCAGTACTTC. The full variable domain, completed using reference TRBV7-9 and TRBJ2-5, is DTGVSQNPRHKITKRGQNVTFRCDPISEHNRLYWYRQTLGQGPEFLTYFQNEAQLEKSRLLSDRFSAERPKGSFSTLEIQRTEQGDSAMYLCASSLVDPGLPGTQYFGPGTRLLVL.

This chain connects TRBV30 to TRBJ2-2; a possible D gene is TRBD1 (6 bases). Trimming pared 5 bases from V and 6 bases from J, leaving 16 bases between. Per germline, CDR1 GTSNPN and CDR2 SVGIG (reference sequence). The CDR3 runs 14 residues. CDR3 protein: CAWEAGALAGELFF. The CDR3 coding sequence is TGTGCCTGGGAGGCAGGGGCGCTCGCCGGGGAGCTGTTTTTT. Full variable domain (outside the CDR3, taken from reference TRBV30 and TRBJ2-2): SQTIHQWPATLVQPVGSPLSLECTVEGTSNPNLYWYRQAAGRGLQLLFYSVGIGQISSEVPQNLSASRPQDRQFILSSKKLLLSDSGFYLCAWEAGALAGELFFGEGSRLTVL.

CDR3 loop: CASSQDTGSYGYTF. CDR3 DNA sequence: TGTGCCAGCAGCCAAGATACAGGCTCCTATGGCTACACCTTC. The V call is TRBV4-2, the J call TRBJ1-2; weak D call: TRBD1 (5 bases). The CDR3 contains 14 residues. Germline V gene lookup returns CDR1 LGHNA and CDR2 YNFKEQ. Trimming stripped 0 bases from V and 4 bases from J, with 9 bases between.

This clone was seen only once. The V gene is TRBV27, the J gene TRBJ2-7, with TRBD2 identical over 14 bases. With V trimmed by 6 bases and J by 4 bases, 2 bases remained unmatched. Germline values: CDR1 MNHEY, CDR2 SMNVEV (reference sequence). The CDR3 consists of 14 residues. The CDR3, as DNA: TGTGCCAGCAGGGGGACTAGCGGGAGTTACGAGCAGTACTTC. The encoded protein is CASRGTSGSYEQYF.

This chain joins TRBV27 and TRBJ1-2, with D unresolved. Germline V lookup: CDR1 MNHEY, CDR2 SMNVEV (reference sequence). CDR3 length equals 13 residues. Trimming pared 6 bases from V and 0 bases from J, leaving 8 bases between. The CDR3 reads CASRLNPNYGYTF. CDR3 sequence (DNA): TGTGCCAGCAGATTAAACCCTAACTATGGCTACACCTTC.

The chain has TRBV2 and TRBJ2-2, with D possibly called TRBD1 or TRBD2 (5 bases each). The V and J ends lost 2 bases and 1 base respectively, with 11 bases between them. Per the germline V gene, CDR1 is SNHLY and CDR2 is FYNNEI. The CDR3 loop spans 16 amino acids. The CDR3 DNA is TGTGCCAGCAGTGAACTCGGGACGGAGAACACCGGGGAGCTGTTTTTT. Its protein is CASSELGTENTGELFF.

The chain combines TRBV18 with TRBJ2-2; D tentatively fits TRBD1 or TRBD2 (5 bases each). The CDR3 length is 15 residues. Trimming shortened V by 3 bases and J by 2 bases, and 10 bases separated the two germline ends. Germline values: CDR1 KGHSH, CDR2 LQKENI. CDR3 coding DNA: TGTGCCAGCTCACCCGGGACGGGAAACACCGGGGAGCTGTTTTTT. Its protein product is CASSPGTGNTGELFF.

This clone was recorded only once. CDR3 nucleotide sequence: TGTGCCTGGAGTGGACAGGGGGGGCGTCAGCCCCAGCATTTT. Protein sequence: CAWSGQGGRQPQHF. This sequence joins TRBV30 and TRBJ1-5; 9 bases agree with TRBD1. CDR1 is GTSNPN, CDR2 SVGIG, per germline (reference sequence). The CDR3 spans 14 residues. The V gene end was trimmed by 1 base and the J gene end by 6 bases; junction bases not matched to a gene: 4.

V usage is TRBV10-1 and J usage is TRBJ2-1, with D unresolved. CDR3 length: 12 amino acids. Germline V lookup: CDR1 WNHNN, CDR2 SYGVQD (reference sequence). With 0 bases removed from V and 9 bases from J, the gap between germline ends came to 6 bases. This CDR3 is CASSESIGEQFF. The CDR3 nucleotides are TGCGCCAGCAGTGAGTCGATCGGTGAGCAGTTCTTC.

The chain combines TRBV2 with TRBJ2-3; no clear D. CDR1 is SNHLY, CDR2 FYNNEI, per germline. CDR3 size: 11 residues. Trimming shortened V by 6 bases and J by 2 bases, and 3 bases separated the two germline ends. The CDR3: CASRITDTQYF. CDR3 in DNA: TGTGCCAGCAGGATCACAGATACGCAGTATTTT.

The chain links TRBV2 to TRBJ2-5; TRBD2 aligns across 11 bases. Germline-derived CDR1 and CDR2 are SNHLY and FYNNEI. The CDR3 contains 15 residues. Trimming at V came to 7 bases and at J to 4 bases, leaving 8 bases not matched to a gene. Here the CDR3 reads CASKFPLAGGETQYF. CDR3 coding DNA: TGTGCCAGCAAATTTCCCCTAGCGGGAGGAGAGACCCAGTACTTC.